This T cell receptor (beta chain) was captured in a study of CD8+ T cells in alopecia areata. Investigators isolated RNA and reverse transcribed it into cDNA to act as the sequencing template. The protocol was immunoSEQ multiplex PCR, while the TCRdb copy is restricted to in-frame clones and leaves out a portion. Among around 250,000 clones, roughly two thirds were seen once, and the ten largest hold around 1.2%. Study observations and caveats: Normal-skin resident alphabeta T cells also appear among scalp sample sequences.

To note about this clone: Its antigen is currently unknown.

The CDR3 sequence is 15 residues long. In germline, CDR1 is ENHRY, CDR2 SYGVKD. Trimming removed 2 bases at V and 2 bases at J, with 12 bases between. The specimen was CD4+ T cells sorted from blood, collected at week 0. The TCR sequence derives from a human donor with alopecia areata. The V call is TRBV10-3, the J call TRBJ2-5, with D unclear. CDR3 protein: CAISEIAGRQETQYF. DNA for the CDR3: TGTGCCATCAGTGAGATTGCCGGACGGCAAGAGACCCAGTACTTC.